Following are 2 T cell receptor beta chains from one sample sequenced in a study of siplizumab effects on memory and regulatory T cells. Profiled with immunoSEQ multiplex PCR; TCRdb holds only in-frame clones, not every one. The table records more than 90,000 clones, around 90% of them present only once. Source material: non-Treg CD4+ T cells sorted from blood. These receptors came from a human donor in good health.

V gene TRBV6-5 combines with J gene TRBJ1-1; D is possibly TRBD1 (5 bases). V was shortened by 2 bases and J by 0 bases, with 10 bases between the two germline ends. There are 15 residues in the CDR3. Germline CDR1 is MNHEY and CDR2 is SVGAGI. The CDR3 region is CASSYGQLMNTEAFF. The CDR3 DNA is TGTGCCAGCAGTTACGGACAATTGATGAACACTGAAGCTTTCTTT.

This rearrangement joins TRBV2 to TRBJ1-5; tentative D call: TRBD1 (6 bases). Germline CDR1 and CDR2: SNHLY and FYNNEI. V lost 8 bases, J lost 4 bases, and 18 bases lay in between. The CDR3 runs to 15 residues. CDR3 DNA: TGTGCCAGCTCCTACAGGGAGAGGGAAAATCAGCCCCAGCATTTT. This sequence encodes CASSYRERENQPQHF.